Sequencing of this T cell receptor beta chain was carried out in a study of memory CD4+ T cells and cytomegalovirus serostatus. Study-level points and caveats: The CMV-associated TCR signature appears largely within the CD4+ memory repertoire. Median bootstrapped AUC for CMV status was approximately 0.96 originally, 0.75 to 0.91 US-trained.

Single viable CD3+CD4+CD8-CD45RO+ cells were sorted as the memory CD4+ T cells. CD4+ T cells were isolated by positive magnetic selection. As originally analysed: After removing out-of-frame reads, 2.3 million or so distinct TCRbeta sequences remained. Assay: immunoSEQ multiplex PCR; the TCRdb copy retains only in-frame clones and omits some. V and J calls and clone size are as listed in that table; D and trimming were resolved from the DNA. The sample records over 50,000 clones, 75% to 90% being singletons. On this clone: The antigen is not known.

The CDR3 runs to 13 residues. V was cut by 7 bases and J by 3 bases, with 12 bases left in between. CDR1 and CDR2 (germline): SNHLY, FYNNEI. J is TRBJ1-2 and V is TRBV2, with D unclear. The TCR comes from an adult in good health and CMV-seronegative. Sequenced: memory CD4+ T cells from blood. The DNA for the CDR3 is TGTGCCAGCACTTTTTCAGACGACTATGGCTACACCTTC. Amino acid sequence: CASTFSDDYGYTF.